This T cell receptor (beta chain) was identified during a study of T cells in Graves' hyperthyroidism and ophthalmopathy. The study, taken as a whole, reports: Most thyroid clonotypes that were expanded above 0.001 also turned up in blood.

To note about this clonotype: Its antigen remains unknown.

In patients aged 18 to 65, hyperthyroidism was newly diagnosed, with duration under 2 months. Fresh peripheral blood, approximately 10 ml, yielded the PBMCs. Template material for amplifying TCR beta CDR3 regions consisted of RNA transcripts. With the HTBI primer set, the TCR CDR3 went through a first round of RT-PCR. TCRdb recomputed calls from the multiplex PCR reads with MiXCR, one row per CDR3 protein. The sample yields about 760,000 distinct CDR3 sequences, over 35% seen once. The germline gives CDR1 SNHLY, CDR2 FYNNEI. This CDR3 spans 12 amino acids. The V and J ends lost 6 bases and 7 bases, in that order; junction bases with no gene match: 2.

The chain has TRBV2 and TRBJ2-3, with 9 bases lining up with TRBD1. The sequenced sample consisted of blood. The receptor's source is a woman aged 40 to 50 with Graves' hyperthyroidism. CDR3 sequence (DNA): TGTGCCAGCAGGGGACAGGGATATACGCAGTATTTT. Protein: CASRGQGYTQYF.